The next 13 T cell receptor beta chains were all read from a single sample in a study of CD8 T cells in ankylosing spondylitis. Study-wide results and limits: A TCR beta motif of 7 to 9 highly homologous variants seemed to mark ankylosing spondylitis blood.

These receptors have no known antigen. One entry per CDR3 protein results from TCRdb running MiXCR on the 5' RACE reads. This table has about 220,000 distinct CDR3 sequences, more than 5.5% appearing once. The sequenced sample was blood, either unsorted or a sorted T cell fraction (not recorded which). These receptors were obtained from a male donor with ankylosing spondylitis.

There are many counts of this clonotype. DNA of the CDR3: TGTGCCAGCAGCTTAGCGGGACCCACAGATACGCAGTATTTT. Protein product: CASSLAGPTDTQYF. V usage is TRBV7-9 and J usage is TRBJ2-3; either TRBD1 or TRBD2 may supply D (5 bases each). The germline V and J ends were trimmed by 0 bases and 2 bases, with 6 bases remaining between them. The V gene's germline CDR1 is SEHNR and CDR2 FQNEAQ (reference sequence). This CDR3 comprises 14 residues.

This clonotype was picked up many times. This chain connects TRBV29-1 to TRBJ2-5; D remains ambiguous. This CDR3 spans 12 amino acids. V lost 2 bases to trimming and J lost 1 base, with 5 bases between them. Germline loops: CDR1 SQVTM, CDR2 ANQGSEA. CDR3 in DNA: TGCAGCGTTGAACAGCGCCAAGAGACCCAGTACTTC. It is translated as CSVEQRQETQYF.

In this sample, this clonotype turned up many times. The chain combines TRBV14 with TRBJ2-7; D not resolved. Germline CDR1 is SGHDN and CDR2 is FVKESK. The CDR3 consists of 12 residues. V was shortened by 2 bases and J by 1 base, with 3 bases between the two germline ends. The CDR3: CASSQFSYEQYF. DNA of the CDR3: TGTGCCAGCAGCCAATTTTCCTACGAGCAGTACTTC.

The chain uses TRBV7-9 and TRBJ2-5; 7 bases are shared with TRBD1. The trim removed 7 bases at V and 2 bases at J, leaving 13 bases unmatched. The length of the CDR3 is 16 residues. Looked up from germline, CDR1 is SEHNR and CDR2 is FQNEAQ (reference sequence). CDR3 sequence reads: CASTFRKGRGQETQYF. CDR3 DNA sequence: TGTGCCAGCACCTTCCGGAAGGGCAGGGGGCAAGAGACCCAGTACTTC.

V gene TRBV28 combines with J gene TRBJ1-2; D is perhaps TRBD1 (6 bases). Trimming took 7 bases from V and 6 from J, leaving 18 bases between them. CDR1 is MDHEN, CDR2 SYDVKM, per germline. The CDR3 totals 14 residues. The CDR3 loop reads CASNWWGASHGYTF. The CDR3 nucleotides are TGTGCCAGCAACTGGTGGGGGGCGAGTCATGGCTACACCTTC.

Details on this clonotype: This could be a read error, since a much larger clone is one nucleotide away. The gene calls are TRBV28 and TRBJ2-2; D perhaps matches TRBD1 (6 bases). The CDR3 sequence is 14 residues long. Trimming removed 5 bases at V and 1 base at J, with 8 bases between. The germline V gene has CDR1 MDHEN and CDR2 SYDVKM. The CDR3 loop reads CASSETGNTGELFF. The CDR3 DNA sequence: TGTGCCAGCAGTGAGACAGGGAACACCGGGGAGCTGTTTTTT. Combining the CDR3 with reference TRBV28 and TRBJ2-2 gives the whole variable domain DVKVTQSSRYLVKRTGEKVFLECVQDMDHENMFWYRQDPGLGLRLIYFSYDVKMKEKGDIPEGYSVSREKKERFSLILESASTNQTSMYLCASSETGNTGELFFGEGSRLTVL.

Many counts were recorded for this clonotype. The CDR3 sequence is CASSQDAGGLARYNEQFF. The CDR3 DNA follows: TGCGCCAGCAGCCAAGATGCCGGCGGGCTAGCGAGGTACAATGAGCAGTTCTTC. The V call is TRBV4-3, the J call TRBJ2-1, with D possibly being TRBD2 (6 bases). CDR3 length: 18 residues. With 0 bases removed from V and 4 bases from J, the gap between germline ends came to 19 bases. CDR1 is LGHNA and CDR2 is YSLEER in the germline V gene.

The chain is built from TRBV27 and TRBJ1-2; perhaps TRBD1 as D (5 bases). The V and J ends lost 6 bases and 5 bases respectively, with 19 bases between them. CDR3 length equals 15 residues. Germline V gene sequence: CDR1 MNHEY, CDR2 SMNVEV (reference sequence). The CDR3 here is CASSPPGGGSYGYTF. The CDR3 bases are TGTGCCAGCAGCCCCCCGGGGGGGGGGTCTTATGGCTACACCTTC.

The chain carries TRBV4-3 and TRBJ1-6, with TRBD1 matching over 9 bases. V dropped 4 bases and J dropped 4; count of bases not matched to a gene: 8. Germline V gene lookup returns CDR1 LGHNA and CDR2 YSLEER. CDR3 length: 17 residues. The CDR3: CASSPSRDREYNSPLHF. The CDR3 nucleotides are TGCGCCAGCAGCCCGTCCCGGGACAGGGAGTATAATTCACCCCTCCACTTT.

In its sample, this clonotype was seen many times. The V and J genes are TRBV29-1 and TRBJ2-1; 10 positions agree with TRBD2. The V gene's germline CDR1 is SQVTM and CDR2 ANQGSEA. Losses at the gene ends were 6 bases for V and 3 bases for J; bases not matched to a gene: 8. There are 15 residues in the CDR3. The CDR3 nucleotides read TGCAGCGTCCGACTAGCGGGCCGGCTCTACAATGAGCAGTTCTTC. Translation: CSVRLAGRLYNEQFF.

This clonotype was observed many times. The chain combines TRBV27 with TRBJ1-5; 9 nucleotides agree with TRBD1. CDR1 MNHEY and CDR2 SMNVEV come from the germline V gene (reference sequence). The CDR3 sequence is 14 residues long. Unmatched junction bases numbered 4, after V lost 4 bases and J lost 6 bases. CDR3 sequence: CASSSGTGRQPQHF. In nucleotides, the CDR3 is TGTGCCAGCAGTTCCGGGACAGGGCGTCAGCCCCAGCATTTT.

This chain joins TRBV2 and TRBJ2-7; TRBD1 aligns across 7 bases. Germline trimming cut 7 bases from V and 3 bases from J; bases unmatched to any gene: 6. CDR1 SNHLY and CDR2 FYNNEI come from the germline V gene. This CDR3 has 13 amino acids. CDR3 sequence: CASTGTENYEQYF. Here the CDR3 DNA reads TGTGCCAGCACGGGGACAGAGAACTACGAGCAGTACTTC.

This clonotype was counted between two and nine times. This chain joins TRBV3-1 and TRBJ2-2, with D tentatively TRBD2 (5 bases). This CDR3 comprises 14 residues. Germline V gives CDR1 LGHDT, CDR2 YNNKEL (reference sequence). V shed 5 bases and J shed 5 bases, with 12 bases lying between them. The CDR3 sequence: CASSLLRETGELFF. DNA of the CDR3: TGTGCCAGCAGCTTGCTGAGGGAGACCGGGGAGCTGTTTTTT.